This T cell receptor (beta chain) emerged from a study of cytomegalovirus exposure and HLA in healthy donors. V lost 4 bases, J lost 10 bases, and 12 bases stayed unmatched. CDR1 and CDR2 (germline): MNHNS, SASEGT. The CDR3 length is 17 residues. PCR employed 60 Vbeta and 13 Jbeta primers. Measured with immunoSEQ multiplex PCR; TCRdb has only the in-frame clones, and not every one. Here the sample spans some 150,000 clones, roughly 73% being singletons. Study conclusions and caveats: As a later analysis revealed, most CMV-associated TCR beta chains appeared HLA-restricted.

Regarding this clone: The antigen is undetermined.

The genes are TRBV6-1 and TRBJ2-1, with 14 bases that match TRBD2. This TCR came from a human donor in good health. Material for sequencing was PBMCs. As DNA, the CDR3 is TGTGCCAGCAGTGCCAAACGACTAGCGGGGGGGTCTGAAGAGCAGTTCTTC. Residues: CASSAKRLAGGSEEQFF.